This T cell receptor beta chain derives from a study of blood T cells in healthy people across ages (dated by TCRdb to between 2014 and 2016). Turning to the overall study: Template switching captured roughly one uniquely barcoded TCR beta cDNA molecule per two T cells in model experiments. To track age-related changes in TCR beta repertoire diversity, the study relied on deep sequencing normalized with unique cDNA molecular identifiers. Four age groups were formed from the donors: young (average approximately 16 years), middle-aged (just under 40), aged (approximately 60) and long-lived (around 82). To avoid experimental bias, donors of different ages were spread randomly across the sequencing lanes. Two additional independent replicas of 1 million unique cDNA reads from the same blood draw were analyzed for two donors (one aged 18 to 30 and one aged 80 or older). The research as a whole found: Observed TCR beta diversity per million T cells fell roughly linearly with age, and a significant reduction was already apparent by age around 39. There was a strong correlation between observed TCR beta diversity and the percentage of naive T cells measured by flow cytometry. The CMV infection status of donors was not known, potentially confounding age-related changes in expanded clonotypes. Estimates of total diversity from one million sequenced T cells were regarded as lower bounds and underestimates. Compared with the aged group, the long-lived group had more naive CD4+ T cells, fewer expanded clones and increased TCR diversity, suggesting age selection. Since profiling was done on bulk unsorted PBMCs, naive and antigen-experienced compartments could not be conclusively compared.

The receptor library was made with 5' RACE. The reads were generated on an Illumina HiSeq 2500. A second PCR of about 6 to 11 cycles was run with a J-beta primer mix and a sample-barcoded 5' primer. A template-switch 5' adaptor carrying 12 random nucleotides introduced a unique molecular identifier onto each TCR beta cDNA molecule. At least 2.5 million CDR3-containing paired-end reads were obtained from each sample. The Mint cDNA synthesis kit, primed by a TRBC-specific oligonucleotide, was used to synthesize first-strand cDNA from all RNA. Following uracil-DNA glycosylase treatment, all cDNA underwent a first 18-cycle PCR with the universal primers M1SS and BC2_uni_R. As for the authors' bioinformatics: Normalization of each sample was performed by random selection of 1 million high-quality reads, each carrying a distinct molecular identifier. Instead of being binned into consensus sequences, reads that shared molecular identifiers were thrown out. MiTCR, run with a Q25 quality threshold and the strictest error-elimination algorithm, handled CDR3 identification, clonotype clustering and error correction. A nonparametric unseen species model with Euler transformation was used to estimate lower-bound total TCR beta diversity. The public reads were reprocessed in TCRdb via fastp at Q25 and MiXCR, keeping in-frame beta chains. Here each entry gathers all rows of one CDR3 protein and keeps the most common genes and DNA. TCRdb's processing, not the authors' own work, is the source of the V and J calls. The sample table contains 650,000 to 700,000 distinct CDR3 sequences; only one count was recorded for around 52% of them. Together, the top ten hold around an eighth of the sample.

On this clonotype: The clone's antigen remains unknown. The sample holds no much larger clone one base away, and base qualities are not on file.

V is shortened by 5 bases, J by 4 bases, and the region joining them spans 12 bases. The CDR3 starts with the cysteine, ends with the phenylalanine, and has 15 residues. The read is trimmed to its CDR3 DNA, 45 bases read in frame from base 1. The germline V gene sets CDR1 to SGHTA and CDR2 to FQGTGA. The donors were 40 or so Caucasian individuals from Russia, aged roughly 6 to 95 years, who were systemically healthy. Approximately 9 milliliters of peripheral blood were collected from each donor into EDTA-treated Vacutainer tubes. Ficoll-Paque density-gradient centrifugation was used to isolate PBMCs, with at least 7 million per sample. Trizol reagent was used to extract total RNA from PBMCs, with at least 5.5 micrograms per sample. The percentages of naive CD45RAhigh/CD27high T cells were determined by flow cytometry on a PBMC aliquot from every donor.

The sequenced sample was blood. The rearranged chain carries TRBV7-3 and TRBJ2-6, with the D segment identity uncertain. The sequence was collected from a woman aged 80 or older in good health. The nucleotide sequence reads as follows: TGTGCCAGCAGCCTACAGATACTGGGGGCCAACGTCCTGACTTTC. It encodes CASSLQILGANVLTF.